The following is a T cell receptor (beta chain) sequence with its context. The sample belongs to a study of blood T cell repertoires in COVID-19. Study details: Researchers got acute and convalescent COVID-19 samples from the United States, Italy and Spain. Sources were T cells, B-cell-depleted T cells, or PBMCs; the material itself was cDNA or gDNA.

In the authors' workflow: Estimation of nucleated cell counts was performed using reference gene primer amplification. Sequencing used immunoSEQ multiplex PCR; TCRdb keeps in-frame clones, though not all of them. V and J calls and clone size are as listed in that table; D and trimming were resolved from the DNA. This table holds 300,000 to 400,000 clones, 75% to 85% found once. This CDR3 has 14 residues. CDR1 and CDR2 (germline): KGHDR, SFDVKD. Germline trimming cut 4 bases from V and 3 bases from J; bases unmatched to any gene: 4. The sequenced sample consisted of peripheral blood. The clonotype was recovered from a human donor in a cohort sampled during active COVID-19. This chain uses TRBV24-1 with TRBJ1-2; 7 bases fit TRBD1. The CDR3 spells CATSETGIDYGYTF. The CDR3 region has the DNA TGTGCCACCAGTGAGACAGGGATTGACTATGGCTACACCTTC.